The present T cell receptor (beta chain) was sequenced within a study of cytomegalovirus exposure and HLA in healthy donors. Findings and caveats of the study: The availability of immune exposure information extended only to CMV serostatus. Differences between HLA loci emerged in a later analysis of TCR association rates, with DRB1 most and HLA-C fewest. What a later analysis reportedly showed was that an Asian-associated ancestry cluster had fewer N-insertions than the roughly 720-donor mean.

PCR amplification relied on 60 Vbeta primers (plus 13 Jbeta primers). Clones were sequenced by immunoSEQ multiplex PCR, and TCRdb holds only the in-frame ones, with some missing. This table holds tens of thousands of clones, less than 85% found once. Of note for this clone: What it binds is unknown.

V gave up 6 bases and J gave up 4 bases; unmatched junction bases: 5. Germline lookup yields CDR1 MDHEN and CDR2 SYDVKM. This CDR3 is built from 14 residues. This receptor was identified in a woman between 18 and 30 years old in good health and CMV-seronegative. This chain links TRBV28 with TRBJ2-1; TRBD2 matches 8 bases. The sample was PBMCs. The CDR3 DNA is TGTGCCAGCAGCCGCACTAGCGGTTACAATGAGCAGTTCTTC. Translation gives CASSRTSGYNEQFF.